The 19 T cell receptor beta chains given below trace back to one sample, sequenced in a study of T cell repertoires in cytomegalovirus infection. TCRdb recomputed calls from the reads with MiXCR, one row per CDR3 protein. The sample has roughly 700,000 distinct CDR3 sequences; around 31% are singletons. For these TCRs, the target antigens are not known. Sequencing was performed on cultured PBMCs, taken from culture after CMV antigen stimulation. The receptors shown here come from a human donor in good health (CMV status not recorded). Some clones in this sample may be carry-over from other donors' samples.

The genes are TRBV20-1 and TRBJ2-3; TRBD1 is a possible D gene (6 bases). V lost 1 base and J 10 bases, leaving 15 bases between the germline ends. The CDR3 covers 13 residues. Germline CDR1 reads DFQATT; CDR2 reads SNEGSKA (reference sequence). The CDR3 reads CSARGNRDTAQYF. The CDR3 coding sequence is TGCAGTGCTAGAGGCAACAGGGACACGGCGCAGTATTTT.

This chain connects TRBV12-3 or TRBV12-4 to TRBJ1-2, with D possibly TRBD1 on 5 matching bases. This CDR3 has 14 residues. V lost 3 bases and J 8 bases, leaving 16 bases between the germline ends. The CDR3 is CASSLRGTPIGYTF. In DNA, the CDR3 is TGTGCCAGCAGTTTGCGTGGGACCCCGATAGGCTACACCTTC.

This clonotype was seen a handful of times. CDR3 region: CASAGLAGGRKNTGELFF. For the CDR3, the DNA is TGCGCCAGCGCTGGGCTAGCGGGGGGGCGAAAAAACACCGGGGAGCTGTTTTTT. The chain has TRBV4-1 and TRBJ2-2; 12 positions match TRBD2. CDR1 MGHRA and CDR2 YSYEKL come from the germline V gene. The J segment lost 2 bases and the V segment lost 8 bases, leaving 12 bases of the junction unmatched. The CDR3 runs 18 residues.

The chain has TRBV5-6 and TRBJ2-3; no definite D call. The CDR3 spans 15 residues. Per germline, CDR1 SGHDT and CDR2 YYEEEE. Trimming removed 1 base from V and 4 bases from J, with 13 bases in between. The DNA for the CDR3 is TGTGCCAGCAGCTTGTTTGGGCAAAATCCAGATACGCAGTATTTT. Amino acid sequence: CASSLFGQNPDTQYF.

This clonotype showed up just a few times. CDR3 in amino acids: CASSQAGEQFF. CDR3 DNA: TGCGCCAGCAGCCAAGCTGGGGAGCAGTTCTTC. The chain couples TRBV4-1 to TRBJ2-1; no reliable D call. The germline V and J ends were trimmed by 1 base and 10 bases, with 5 bases remaining between them. The germline gives CDR1 MGHRA, CDR2 YSYEKL. The CDR3 consists of 11 residues.

The V gene is TRBV18, the J gene TRBJ2-7; D remains ambiguous. The CDR3 totals 12 residues. Germline CDR1 is KGHSH and CDR2 is LQKENI. V lost 3 bases, J lost 3 bases, and 6 bases lay in between. CDR3 in DNA: TGTGCCAGCTCACCTAACTACTACGAGCAGTACTTC. It encodes CASSPNYYEQYF.

V usage is TRBV20-1 and J usage is TRBJ2-1, with 8 bases identical to TRBD2. CDR1 is DFQATT and CDR2 is SNEGSKA in the germline V gene (reference sequence). The V and J ends lost 0 bases and 3 bases, in that order; junction bases with no gene match: 4. The CDR3 is 15 residues long. CDR3 residues: CSARDATSGYNEQFF. CDR3 DNA: TGCAGTGCTAGAGATGCTACTAGCGGCTACAATGAGCAGTTCTTC.

The chain carries TRBV6-8 and TRBJ1-2; D may be TRBD1 (5 bases). V was shortened by 0 bases and J by 8 bases, with 13 bases between the two germline ends. Germline V gene data show CDR1 as MNHGY and CDR2 as SAAAGT. The length of the CDR3 is 14 residues. The CDR3 sequence is CASSYSGTTEGYTF. In nucleotides, the CDR3 is TGTGCCAGCAGTTACTCCGGGACGACGGAGGGCTACACCTTC.

This chain joins TRBV6-5 and TRBJ2-1; tentatively, D is TRBD2 (6 bases). The CDR3 spans 15 residues. The V end was cut by 0 bases, the J end by 2 bases, with 8 bases between. The germline V gene has CDR1 MNHEY and CDR2 SVGAGI. CDR3 amino acids: CASSYSAGTYNEQFF. The CDR3 bases are TGTGCCAGCAGTTACTCGGCGGGAACCTACAATGAGCAGTTCTTC.

This clonotype was counted ten times or more. The chain employs TRBV7-9 and TRBJ2-3; no firm D call. The germline gives CDR1 SEHNR, CDR2 FQNEAQ (reference sequence). The V end was cut by 4 bases, the J end by 2 bases, with 10 bases between. The CDR3 runs 14 residues. The CDR3 DNA is TGTGCCAGCAGCTCCAGCGCCAACACAGATACGCAGTATTTT. This encodes CASSSSANTDTQYF. Full variable domain (remainder filled in from reference TRBV7-9 and TRBJ2-3): DTGVSQNPRHKITKRGQNVTFRCDPISEHNRLYWYRQTLGQGPEFLTYFQNEAQLEKSRLLSDRFSAERPKGSFSTLEIQRTEQGDSAMYLCASSSSANTDTQYFGPGTRLTVL.

This rearrangement joins TRBV28 to TRBJ2-1, with TRBD2 as a possible D gene (5 bases). This CDR3 has 14 amino acids. The germline CDR1 and CDR2 sequences are MDHEN and SYDVKM. Trimming stripped 5 bases from V and 9 bases from J, with 17 bases between. CDR3 coding DNA: TGTGCCAGCAGTCCGGCGGACGGACTCGGTGAGCAGTTCTTC. Its translation: CASSPADGLGEQFF.

The chain joins TRBV7-2 to TRBJ2-1; 12 bases match TRBD2. The ends lost 7 bases at V and 2 bases at J; junction bases unmatched: 3. CDR1 and CDR2 (germline): SGHTA, FQGNSA. This CDR3 is built from 15 residues. CDR3 sequence: CASTPSGGAYNEQFF. CDR3 DNA: TGTGCCAGCACCCCTAGCGGGGGGGCCTACAATGAGCAGTTCTTC.

The gene calls are TRBV20-1 and TRBJ1-4; D is ambiguous. This CDR3 comprises 14 residues. CDR1 is DFQATT and CDR2 is SNEGSKA in the germline V gene (reference sequence). V was trimmed by 8 bases and J by 0 bases, leaving 13 bases between them. The CDR3 bases are TGCAGTTTCCTGTCGGCTGCAACTAATGAAAAACTGTTTTTT. This sequence encodes CSFLSAATNEKLFF.

In this sample, this clonotype turned up once. The rearrangement links TRBV20-1 to TRBJ2-1, with D maybe TRBD2 (6 bases). The CDR3 has 14 residues. The V end lost 6 bases, the J end lost 1 base, and 13 bases lay between the germline ends. Germline assignment: CDR1 DFQATT and CDR2 SNEGSKA (reference sequence). CDR3 coding DNA: TGCAGTGCCGTAGCGGAGGGGTCCTACAATGAGCAGTTCTTC. This encodes CSAVAEGSYNEQFF.

This sequence joins TRBV20-1 and TRBJ1-4; D is ambiguous. Germline V CDR1 and CDR2: DFQATT, SNEGSKA (reference sequence). The CDR3 runs to 12 residues. V was pared by 0 bases and J by 11 bases, with 10 bases between. The CDR3 reads CSAREGEGKLFF. In DNA, the CDR3 is TGCAGTGCTAGAGAGGGTGAGGGCAAACTGTTTTTT.

This clonotype came up many times. The chain combines TRBV6-1 with TRBJ2-6, with D possibly matching TRBD1 (6 bases). V dropped 0 bases and J dropped 2 bases, with 14 bases sitting between them. The CDR3 covers 18 residues. The germline V gene has CDR1 MNHNS and CDR2 SASEGT. The CDR3 DNA sequence: TGTGCCAGCAGTGAAGCATACTTAAGGGGGACTGGGGCCAACGTCCTGACTTTC. It is translated as CASSEAYLRGTGANVLTF.

This clonotype was seen a few times. V gene TRBV29-1 combines with J gene TRBJ2-2, with D unclear. CDR1 SQVTM and CDR2 ANQGSEA come from the germline V gene. The CDR3 length is 13 residues. V was cut by 5 bases and J by 2 bases, with 9 bases left in between. CDR3 DNA: TGCAGCGTTAAGGGCCTTAACACCGGGGAGCTGTTTTTT. Translating gives CSVKGLNTGELFF.

This clonotype occurred a few times. The chain uses TRBV20-1 and TRBJ2-7; D may be TRBD2 (7 bases). Trimming left V 4 bases short and J 2 bases short, with 15 bases between. The CDR3 totals 14 residues. Germline CDR1 and CDR2: DFQATT and SNEGSKA (reference sequence). CDR3 amino acids: CSATRRGGTYEQYF. The CDR3 DNA reads as TGCAGTGCTACTCGCAGGGGAGGGACCTACGAGCAGTACTTC.

This clonotype was counted a few times. The chain joins TRBV27 to TRBJ2-1; D not resolved. Looked up from germline, CDR1 is MNHEY and CDR2 is SMNVEV (reference sequence). V was shortened by 0 bases and J by 4 bases, with 7 bases between the two germline ends. The length of the CDR3 is 14 residues. CDR3 loop: CASSLSVAYNEQFF. Written as DNA, the CDR3 is TGTGCCAGCAGTTTATCGGTGGCTTACAATGAGCAGTTCTTC.